The present T cell receptor (beta chain) was sequenced within a study of PD-1 blockade in classical Hodgkin lymphoma. Study-wide findings and caveats: Reports described newly diagnosed patients as having lower baseline TCR diversity than healthy donors. CD4+ but not CD8+ TCR diversity rose significantly by C4D1.

A note on this clone: Its specificity is unknown.

Only in-frame clones appear in the TCRdb table, and some are missing; sequencing was by immunoSEQ multiplex PCR. This table holds around 150,000 clones, around 84% found once. V was cut by 5 bases and J by 4 bases, with 14 bases left in between. The length of the CDR3 is 15 residues. The germline V gene has CDR1 MNHEY and CDR2 SVGAGI. Following autologous stem cell transplantation, relapse occurred in every patient, and exposure to brentuximab vedotin varied. Sequenced here: peripheral blood mononuclear cells (PBMCs), sampled before the second cycle of nivolumab. The receptor's source is a human donor with classical Hodgkin lymphoma. J is TRBJ2-2 and V is TRBV6-5; tentatively, D is TRBD2 (7 bases). For the CDR3, the DNA is TGTGCCAGCAGTAATTACGGGGGGCCCACCGGGGAGCTGTTTTTT. This sequence encodes CASSNYGGPTGELFF.